Presented here are 4 T cell receptor beta chains from one specimen sequenced in a study of T cells after yellow fever vaccination. TCRdb itself ran the 5' RACE reads through MiXCR, one entry per CDR3 protein. The table lists around 150,000 distinct CDR3 sequences, 6% to 7.5% of them singletons. Sequenced here: CD4+ T cells sorted from PBMCs, sampled about 5 days after the first yellow fever vaccination. Every receptor here comes from a man younger than 30 who received the YFV17D yellow fever vaccine.

This clonotype has ten or more counts. The chain has TRBV12-3 or TRBV12-4 and TRBJ1-1, with D perhaps matching TRBD1 (5 bases). Trimming shortened V by 7 bases and J by 7 bases, and 16 bases separated the two germline ends. The CDR3 has 13 amino acids. In nucleotides, the CDR3 is TGTGCCAGCAATCGGGACGGAGGGGTTGAAGCTTTCTTT. Translation: CASNRDGGVEAFF.

This clonotype was picked up a small number of times. The chain combines TRBV6-1 with TRBJ1-5; the D is unclear. V was cut by 6 bases and J by 4 bases, with 10 bases left in between. Germline V gene sequence: CDR1 MNHNS, CDR2 SASEGT. The length of the CDR3 is 13 residues. The DNA for the CDR3 is TGTGCCAGCAGAGCTCTCGGGAATCAGCCCCAGCATTTT. It is translated as CASRALGNQPQHF.

This clonotype was found many times. The chain couples TRBV5-1 to TRBJ1-5, with D perhaps matching TRBD1 (6 bases). CDR1 and CDR2 from the germline V gene are SGHRS and YFSETQ. With 5 bases removed from V and 3 bases from J, the gap between germline ends came to 9 bases. This CDR3 region has 13 residues. The CDR3 loop is CASSSGDNQPQHF. The CDR3 DNA reads TGCGCCAGCAGTTCAGGGGACAATCAGCCCCAGCATTTT. The whole variable domain, filled in from reference TRBV5-1 and TRBJ1-5, reads KAGVTQTPRYLIKTRGQQVTLSCSPISGHRSVSWYQQTPGQGLQFLFEYFSETQRNKGNFPGRFSGRQFSNSRSEMNVSTLELGDSALYLCASSSGDNQPQHFGDGTRLSIL.

The chain employs TRBV6-2 or TRBV6-3 and TRBJ1-2; D uncertain. The CDR3 consists of 11 residues. Germline CDR1 MNHEY, CDR2 SVGEGT. V was cut by 4 bases and J by 8 bases, with 8 bases left in between. CDR3 DNA: TGTGCCAGCAGTTGGGCGAGGGGCTACACCTTC. Translated: CASSWARGYTF.